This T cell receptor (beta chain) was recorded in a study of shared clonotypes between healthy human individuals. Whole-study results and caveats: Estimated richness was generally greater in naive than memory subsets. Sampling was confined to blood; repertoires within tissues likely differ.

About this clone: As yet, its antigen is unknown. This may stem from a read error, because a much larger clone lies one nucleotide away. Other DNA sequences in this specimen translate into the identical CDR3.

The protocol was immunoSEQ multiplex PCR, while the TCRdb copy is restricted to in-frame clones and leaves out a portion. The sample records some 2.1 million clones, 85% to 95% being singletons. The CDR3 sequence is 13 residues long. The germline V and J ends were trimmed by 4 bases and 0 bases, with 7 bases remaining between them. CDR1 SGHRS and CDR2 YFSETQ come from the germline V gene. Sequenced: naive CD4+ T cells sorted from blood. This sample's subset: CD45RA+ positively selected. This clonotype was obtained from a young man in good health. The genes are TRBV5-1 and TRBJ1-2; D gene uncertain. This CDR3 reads CASSDPPNYGYTF. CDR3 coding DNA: TGCGCCAGCAGCGACCCACCTAACTATGGCTACACCTTC.